This is a list of T cell receptor beta chains from one sample in a study of T cell responses to AZD1222 COVID-19 vaccine. The data were produced by immunoSEQ multiplex PCR, yet TCRdb's version contains in-frame clones alone and is incomplete. The sample includes some 99,000 clones, about 88% seen only once; the top ten take about a sixth. Source: peripheral blood, taken on day 0 of AZD1222 vaccination. These receptor sequences come from an adult in good health. CDR3s include the opening cysteine and the closing phenylalanine or tryptophan. A D gene is named only where the DNA matches it firmly. The size entry is marked missing in some rows and otherwise reads once, few, many or a size class.

j_call d_call v_call clone_size cdr3_nt cdr3_aa
TRBJ2-1 TRBD2 TRBV7-6 NA TGTGCCAGCAGCTCACTGACTAGCGGGGGGCTATACAATGAGCAGTTCTTC CASSSLTSGGLYNEQFF
TRBJ2-7 NA TRBV2 NA TGTGCCAGCAAACCTCTGGGACGGCCCTACGAGCAGTACTTC CASKPLGRPYEQYF
TRBJ2-1 TRBD2 TRBV11-3 NA TGTGCCAGCAGCTTACCGGGACGGGGGGACAATGAGCAGTTCTTC CASSLPGRGDNEQFF
TRBJ2-5 NA TRBV7-2 NA TGTGCCAGCAGCTCAAGGGACGTTTTCGAGACCCAGTACTTC CASSSRDVFETQYF
TRBJ2-7 NA TRBV3-1/TRBV3-2 NA TGTGCCAGCAGCCAAGAAATACGGGCAGAGCAGTACTTC CASSQEIRAEQYF
TRBJ1-2 NA TRBV20-1 NA TGCAGTGCTCAGATGGTGAAGGGCTACACCTTC CSAQMVKGYTF
TRBJ1-4 TRBD1 TRBV7-8 NA TGTGCCAGCAGCTCGAGCCGAGGGGGACAGTCTAATGAAAAACTGTTTTTT CASSSSRGGQSNEKLFF
TRBJ2-2 NA TRBV12-5 NA TGTGCTAGTGGTTTGGCCATCACCGACACCGGGGAGCTGTTTTTT CASGLAITDTGELFF
TRBJ1-4 TRBD1 TRBV18 NA TGTGCCAGCTCACCCATAGGACAGGCGGATCGGGAAAAACTGTTTTTT CASSPIGQADREKLFF
TRBJ1-1 TRBD1 TRBV28 NA TGTGCCAGCAGTTCCCCCGGACAGGGTGACATTGAAGCTTTCTTT CASSSPGQGDIEAFF
TRBJ1-5 NA TRBV28 NA TGTGCCAGCAGTTATTCGGATTCTAGCAATCAGCCCCAGCATTTT CASSYSDSSNQPQHF
TRBJ2-7 TRBD1 TRBV27 NA TGTGCCAGCAGTTTTAACAGGGGATACGAGCAGTACTTC CASSFNRGYEQYF
TRBJ2-7 NA TRBV6-1 NA TGTGCCAGCAGTGAAGGTGTGGGAAGGTTTCGGAAGAACGAGCAGTACTTC CASSEGVGRFRKNEQYF
TRBJ1-5 NA TRBV2 once TGTGCCACCCAGGGGATGGGAAGCAATCAGCCCCAGCATTTT CATQGMGSNQPQHF
TRBJ2-5 NA TRBV5-1 NA TGCGCCAGCAGCTTGGGAGGGGCCACGTACCAAGAGACCCAGTACTTC CASSLGGATYQETQYF
TRBJ1-1 NA TRBV29-1 NA TGCAGCGTTGGGGGGGACGGGAGCACTGAAGCTTTCTTT CSVGGDGSTEAFF
TRBJ2-1 TRBD2 TRBV6-4 NA TGTGCCAGCAGTGAAGATCTGGGAGGGGTGGGTGAGCAGTTCTTC CASSEDLGGVGEQFF
TRBJ2-2 NA TRBV6-1 NA TGTGCCAGCAGTGAGCACGGACACAACACCGGGGAGCTGTTTTTT CASSEHGHNTGELFF
TRBJ1-3 NA TRBV13 NA TGTGCCAGCAGCTTAGTCGGGCACACCATATATTTT CASSLVGHTIYF
TRBJ1-2 NA TRBV14 NA TGTGCCAGCAGCCCCCGTCCCACAGGGCATGGCTACACCTTC CASSPRPTGHGYTF
TRBJ2-3 TRBD2 TRBV7-9 NA TGTGCCAGCAGCTTAGGGGGACTAGCGGGAGGAGCAGATACGCAGTATTTT CASSLGGLAGGADTQYF
TRBJ1-2 TRBD1 TRBV25-1 NA TGTGCCAGCAAGGGGACAGGGTATGGCTACACCTTC CASKGTGYGYTF
TRBJ1-1 NA TRBV5-1 NA TGCGCCAGCAGCTTGGAGGGATGGGACACTGAAGCTTTCTTT CASSLEGWDTEAFF
TRBJ1-4 NA TRBV10-1 once TGCGCCAGCAGTTCGGGGAGGGGAAAAACGGCTAATGAAAAACTGTTTTTT CASSSGRGKTANEKLFF
TRBJ1-6 NA TRBV9 few TGTGCCAGCAGCGTAGGGGGGACGAATTCACCCCTCCACTTT CASSVGGTNSPLHF
TRBJ1-3 TRBD1 TRBV7-8 once TGTGCCAGCAGCCCACAGGGGGCGCCTGGAAACACCATATATTTT CASSPQGAPGNTIYF
TRBJ1-2 NA TRBV5-6 once TGTGCCAGCAGCTGGCGTGCCGGGACGACGAACTATGGCTACACCTTC CASSWRAGTTNYGYTF
TRBJ2-1 TRBD2 TRBV20-1 NA TGCAGTGCTAGTCCCGTTTCAGCGGGATCGAGGAATGAGCAGTTCTTC CSASPVSAGSRNEQFF
TRBJ2-7 TRBD2 TRBV5-5 NA TGTGCCAGCAGCTTGGAACCTAGCGGGTACGAGCAGTACTTC CASSLEPSGYEQYF
TRBJ1-6 TRBD1 TRBV11-2 NA TGTGCCAGCAGCTCCGGGACAGGACGAAATTCACCCCTCCACTTT CASSSGTGRNSPLHF
TRBJ2-1 TRBD2 TRBV10-1 few TGCGCCAGCAGTGCGCTCCTAAGCGGGGGGGAGGATAATGAGCAGTTCTTC CASSALLSGGEDNEQFF
TRBJ1-4 NA TRBV6-2/TRBV6-3 NA TGTGCCAGCAGTTACGGACAGAACCCAACTAATGAAAAACTGTTTTTT CASSYGQNPTNEKLFF
TRBJ2-3 TRBD2 TRBV5-4 once TGTGCCAGCAGCTTGGGGCTAGCGGGGGGGAAAACTAGCACAGATACGCAGTATTTT CASSLGLAGGKTSTDTQYF
TRBJ2-3 TRBD1 TRBV11-3 few TGTGCCAGCAGGGCCCGGGACAGGGGCGTAGATACGCAGTATTTT CASRARDRGVDTQYF
TRBJ2-2 NA TRBV2 NA TGTGCCAGCAGTGAATTTCTGGGGAACACCGGGGAGCTGTTTTTT CASSEFLGNTGELFF
TRBJ1-3 NA TRBV3-1/TRBV3-2 once TGTGCCAGCAGCCGGGCAAGCTCTGGAAACACCATATATTTT CASSRASSGNTIYF
TRBJ1-4 NA TRBV24-1 few TGTGCCACCAGTGACCCCAGGCGGGAGGATGAAAAACTGTTTTTT CATSDPRREDEKLFF
TRBJ2-7 TRBD1 TRBV19 NA TGTGCCAGTAGTAAGGGACAGCTCGAGCAGTACTTC CASSKGQLEQYF
TRBJ1-1 NA TRBV15 NA TGTGCCACCAGCAGAGTAAGGAACACTGAAGCTTTCTTT CATSRVRNTEAFF
TRBJ1-1 NA TRBV7-6 NA TGTGCCAGCAGCTTCCTCCTCGGGCCGAACACTGAAGCTTTCTTT CASSFLLGPNTEAFF
TRBJ2-1 NA TRBV6-5 NA TGTGCCAGCAGTTACCCAGGGACTGGTGAGCAGTTCTTC CASSYPGTGEQFF